One and the same sample provided the 29 T cell receptor beta chains below, sequenced in a study of blood T cells in healthy people across ages. Sample-barcoded 5' priming and a J-beta primer mix drove a second PCR of about 6 to 12 cycles. One entry per CDR3 protein, called by TCRdb with MiXCR from the 5' RACE reads. Counted here are 600,000 or so distinct CDR3 sequences, around 48% occurring once; the ten biggest clones make up under 30%. The material sequenced was blood. Receptor source: a man aged 80 or over in good health.

The chain uses TRBV3-1 and TRBJ2-7; a weak D match, TRBD2 (6 bases). The end of the DNA fits TRBJ2-5 better, so the J call may be wrong. Germline CDR1 and CDR2: LGHDT and YNNKEL (reference sequence). The CDR3 loop spans 15 amino acids. The CDR3, as DNA: TGTGCCAGCAGCCAAGGTCGAGTTGGGGGGGAGACCCAGTACTTC. Protein product: CASSQGRVGGETQYF.

This rearrangement joins TRBV6-6 to TRBJ2-1, with 7 bases that match TRBD2. CDR1 MNHNY and CDR2 SVGAGI come from the germline V gene (reference sequence). Germline trimming cut 7 bases from V and 3 bases from J; bases unmatched to any gene: 9. The CDR3 totals 15 residues. The CDR3 spells CASTDGGGYYNEQFF. For the CDR3, the DNA is TGTGCCAGCACCGATGGGGGGGGTTACTACAATGAGCAGTTCTTC.

The V call is TRBV5-1, the J call TRBJ2-5; D ambiguous. The CDR3 has 13 residues. CDR1 is SGHRS and CDR2 is YFSETQ in the germline V gene. The V end lost 3 bases, the J end lost 5 bases, and 11 bases lay between the germline ends. CDR3 amino acids: CASSSNERETQYF. In nucleotides, the CDR3 is TGCGCCAGCAGCTCGAATGAGAGGGAGACCCAGTACTTC.

The genes are TRBV7-2 and TRBJ1-5; no clear D gene. CDR1 is SGHTA and CDR2 is FQGNSA in the germline V gene. The CDR3 contains 13 residues. Trimming took off 6 bases at V and 5 bases at J, with 11 bases between the two ends. The CDR3, as DNA: TGTGCCAGCAGAGACGCGCTTCATCAGCCCCAGCATTTT. This gives the protein CASRDALHQPQHF.

The gene calls are TRBV5-1 and TRBJ2-1; D is ambiguous. The CDR3 is 15 amino acids. Germline loops: CDR1 SGHRS, CDR2 YFSETQ. The V end lost 4 bases, the J end lost 5 bases, and 16 bases lay between the germline ends. CDR3 loop: CASSQNTATDNEQFF. The CDR3 DNA reads as TGCGCCAGCAGCCAAAATACAGCAACGGACAATGAGCAGTTCTTC.

The CDR3 nucleotides read TGTGCCAGCTCACCCGGGATTGTGGAGAATGAGCAGTTCTTC. This sequence encodes CASSPGIVENEQFF. The chain employs TRBV18 and TRBJ2-1, with a possible D match to TRBD2 (5 bases). Germline lookup yields CDR1 KGHSH and CDR2 LQKENI. The V end was cut by 3 bases, the J end by 7 bases, with 13 bases between. The CDR3 spans 14 residues.

This clonotype was observed a handful of times. The chain combines TRBV28 with TRBJ2-7; D is unresolved. Looked up from germline, CDR1 is MDHEN and CDR2 is SYDVKM. V was shortened by 7 bases and J by 0 bases, with 16 bases between the two germline ends. The length of the CDR3 is 15 residues. CDR3 nucleotide sequence: TGTGCCAGCAAACCGGGCGGCCCGAACTCCTACGAGCAGTACTTC. This sequence encodes CASKPGGPNSYEQYF.

V is TRBV14 and J is TRBJ2-4; 10 bases match TRBD1. After removal of 1 base from V and 9 bases from J, the junction contained 6 bases not matched to a gene. The length of the CDR3 is 15 residues. Per the germline V gene, CDR1 is SGHDN and CDR2 is FVKESK. The CDR3 region has the DNA TGTGCCAGCAGCCAAGCGACAGGGGGCCTAGGCATTCAGTACTTC. This gives the protein CASSQATGGLGIQYF.

This clonotype was seen a few times. This rearrangement joins TRBV28 to TRBJ2-7; 12 positions match TRBD2. Losses at the gene ends were 4 bases for V and 3 bases for J; bases not matched to a gene: 10. Germline V gene data show CDR1 as MDHEN and CDR2 as SYDVKM. The CDR3 length is 17 residues. Written as DNA, the CDR3 is TGTGCCAGCAGTTCGACTAGCGGGAGTGGTATGGGCTACGAGCAGTACTTC. Translated: CASSSTSGSGMGYEQYF.

This chain uses TRBV27 with TRBJ2-3, with 10 bases identical to TRBD1. CDR1 is MNHEY and CDR2 is SMNVEV in the germline V gene (reference sequence). V shed 10 bases and J 10 bases; nucleotides not matched to a gene: 17. The CDR3 is 15 amino acids. The CDR3 bases are TGTGCCACGGTCCCCGGGACAGGGGCGGGTCTAGCGCAGTATTTT. The encoded protein is CATVPGTGAGLAQYF.

V and J are TRBV20-1 and TRBJ2-1, with D possibly being TRBD2 (5 bases). Germline CDR1 reads DFQATT; CDR2 reads SNEGSKA (reference sequence). V lost 0 bases to trimming and J lost 9 bases, with 9 bases between them. The CDR3 runs to 12 residues. CDR3 coding DNA: TGCAGTGCTAGAGATGGAGGAAGTGAGCAGTTCTTC. It encodes CSARDGGSEQFF.

This clonotype has just a few counts. This chain uses TRBV6-5 with TRBJ2-2, with D unclear. Deletions cut 1 base from V and 0 bases from J, with 6 bases between. The CDR3 runs 15 residues. CDR1 is MNHEY and CDR2 is SVGAGI in the germline V gene. CDR3 nucleotides: TGTGCCAGCAGTTACTGGGCCGCGAACACCGGGGAGCTGTTTTTT. Translating it yields CASSYWAANTGELFF.

This clonotype was detected only once. The chain uses TRBV20-1 and TRBJ2-7; D not certain. V lost 5 bases and J 4 bases, leaving 12 bases between the germline ends. The CDR3 is 12 residues long. CDR1 and CDR2 (germline): DFQATT, SNEGSKA (reference sequence). CDR3 sequence (DNA): TGCAGTGCTCACCGGGTCGATTACGAGCAGTACTTC. Translating gives CSAHRVDYEQYF.

The chain uses TRBV9 and TRBJ1-2; D perhaps matches TRBD1 (5 bases). From germline, CDR1 is SGDLS and CDR2 YYNGEE. V gave up 0 bases and J gave up 6 bases, with 12 bases separating them. The CDR3 extends over 14 amino acids. CDR3 loop: CASSVVGGDDGYTF. The DNA of the CDR3 is TGTGCCAGCAGCGTAGTCGGGGGGGACGATGGCTACACCTTC.

This clonotype was seen once. The chain combines TRBV7-2 with TRBJ1-6; the D gene is possibly TRBD1 (5 bases). Germline V gene data show CDR1 as SGHTA and CDR2 as FQGNSA. This CDR3 comprises 16 residues. Between the trimmed V and J ends, which lost 2 bases and 7 bases, there was a span of 15 bases. The DNA of the CDR3 is TGTGCCAGCAGCTTACAAGGGACGGGCCCCAATTCACCCCTCCACTTT. It specifies CASSLQGTGPNSPLHF.

J is TRBJ2-7 and V is TRBV18; D may be TRBD1 (6 bases). V lost 2 bases and J lost 4, with 15 bases in between. CDR1 is KGHSH and CDR2 is LQKENI in the germline V gene. This CDR3 has 15 residues. The CDR3: CASSPGGGVNYEQYF. CDR3 sequence (DNA): TGTGCCAGCTCACCAGGTGGGGGCGTAAATTACGAGCAGTACTTC.

Many counts were recorded for this clonotype. The gene calls are TRBV5-1 and TRBJ2-1, with D possibly being TRBD1 (5 bases). The length of the CDR3 is 12 residues. Germline loops: CDR1 SGHRS, CDR2 YFSETQ. V was clipped by 0 bases and J by 13 bases, with 11 bases between them. This CDR3 reads CASSLEDRVQFF. In nucleotides, the CDR3 is TGCGCCAGCAGCTTGGAAGACAGAGTACAGTTCTTC.

The chain joins TRBV6-5 to TRBJ1-6; maybe TRBD1 (5 bases). Trimming took 2 bases from V and 13 from J, leaving 27 bases between them. There are 18 residues in the CDR3. Germline CDR1 reads MNHEY; CDR2 reads SVGAGI. In nucleotides, the CDR3 is TGTGCCAGCAGTTACCCTCCCGGGGCAGGGTGGAAACAGTCCCCCCTCCACTTT. Translation: CASSYPPGAGWKQSPLHF.

The V call is TRBV10-3, the J call TRBJ2-3; 9 nucleotides agree with TRBD1. Losses at the gene ends were 5 bases for V and 4 bases for J; bases not matched to a gene: 7. Looked up from germline, CDR1 is ENHRY and CDR2 is SYGVKD. This CDR3 is 15 amino acids long. CDR3 DNA sequence: TGTGCCATCAGTCCCGGGACAGGGATCTCAGATACGCAGTATTTT. As protein: CAISPGTGISDTQYF.

The rearrangement joins TRBV15 to TRBJ2-1; D gene unclear. V lost 0 bases to trimming and J lost 2 bases, with 11 bases between them. The CDR3 runs 16 residues. Looked up from germline, CDR1 is LNHNV and CDR2 is YYDKDF (reference sequence). The CDR3, as DNA: TGTGCCACCAGCAGAGATCGAGACCCCGCCTACAATGAGCAGTTCTTC. The encoded protein is CATSRDRDPAYNEQFF.

In its sample, this clonotype was seen a few times. The chain has TRBV7-9 and TRBJ2-2, with 8 bases fitting TRBD1. V trimming: 5 bases; J trimming: 9 bases; junction bases outside the gene matches: 14. Germline V gene sequence: CDR1 SEHNR, CDR2 FQNEAQ (reference sequence). CDR3 length: 16 residues. The DNA of the CDR3 is TGTGCCAGCAGCCCTGGGACAGGTTCTTTTGTCCGGGAGCTGTTTTTT. This sequence encodes CASSPGTGSFVRELFF.

A few counts support this clonotype. The V call is TRBV12-5, the J call TRBJ2-7, with D maybe TRBD2 (5 bases). Trimming pared 7 bases from V and 3 bases from J, leaving 16 bases between. Germline CDR1 is LGHNT and CDR2 is FRNRAP. There are 14 residues in the CDR3. The CDR3 spells CASEQAAPHYEQYF. DNA of the CDR3: TGTGCTAGTGAACAAGCGGCCCCGCACTACGAGCAGTACTTC.

The chain employs TRBV29-1 and TRBJ1-2; TRBD1 might be the D (6 bases). With 4 bases removed from V and 6 bases from J, the gap between germline ends came to 9 bases. The CDR3 covers 11 residues. CDR1 and CDR2 (germline): SQVTM, ANQGSEA. Written as DNA, the CDR3 is TGCAGCGTTGCAGGGGTTGATGGCTACACCTTC. Residues: CSVAGVDGYTF.

This chain uses TRBV11-2 with TRBJ2-1; 8 bases agree with TRBD2. J was trimmed by 5 bases and V by 4 bases; bases with no gene match: 7. The CDR3 sequence is 15 residues long. Germline V gene sequence: CDR1 SGHAT, CDR2 FQNNGV. The CDR3 region has the DNA TGTGCCAGCAGCTCCGGGACTAGGACGAACAATGAGCAGTTCTTC. As protein: CASSSGTRTNNEQFF.

The chain joins TRBV30 to TRBJ2-2; 10 positions match TRBD2. The length of the CDR3 is 15 residues. Per germline, CDR1 GTSNPN and CDR2 SVGIG (reference sequence). V lost 5 bases, J lost 4 bases, and 7 bases stayed unmatched. For the CDR3, the DNA is TGTGCCTGGTCCCGACTAGCGGGTATCACCGGGGAGCTGTTTTTT. It codes for CAWSRLAGITGELFF. The entire variable domain, with the rest obtained from reference TRBV30 and TRBJ2-2, is as follows: SQTIHQWPATLVQPVGSPLSLECTVEGTSNPNLYWYRQAAGRGLQLLFYSVGIGQISSEVPQNLSASRPQDRQFILSSKKLLLSDSGFYLCAWSRLAGITGELFFGEGSRLTVL.

This clonotype was seen only a few times. This chain links TRBV12-3 or TRBV12-4 with TRBJ2-7; 8 bases agree with TRBD1. The trim removed 8 bases at V and 0 bases at J, leaving 6 bases unmatched. The CDR3 sequence is 14 residues long. Here the CDR3 reads CASAGTGSSYEQYF. For the CDR3, the DNA is TGTGCCAGCGCTGGGACAGGCAGCTCCTACGAGCAGTACTTC.

The chain employs TRBV15 and TRBJ2-1, with 10 bases fitting TRBD1. V lost 7 bases, J lost 4 bases, and 10 bases stayed unmatched. CDR3 length: 16 amino acids. The V gene's germline CDR1 is LNHNV and CDR2 YYDKDF (reference sequence). The CDR3 region has the DNA TGTGCCACCACCCCCTCACCGGGACAGGGGTACAATGAGCAGTTCTTC. This translates into CATTPSPGQGYNEQFF.

The chain employs TRBV21-1 and TRBJ1-2; the table gives TRBD1 as D, unverified against the DNA. TRBV21-1 is shown as a pseudogene. This CDR3 is built from 14 residues. DNA of the CDR3: TGTGCCAGCAGCAAGAGGGGACAGGGCTATGGCTACACCTTC. It is translated as CASSKRGQGYGYTF.

This clonotype has only a few counts. The chain links TRBV15 to TRBJ2-7; 8 bases match TRBD1. The ends lost 5 bases at V and 7 bases at J; junction bases unmatched: 10. In germline, CDR1 is LNHNV, CDR2 YYDKDF (reference sequence). CDR3 size: 14 residues. CDR3 loop: CATSHDRGVNEQYF. The CDR3 region has the DNA TGTGCCACCAGCCACGACAGGGGTGTGAATGAGCAGTACTTC.